These 20 T cell receptor beta chains share one sample of origin, sequenced in a study of blood T cells in healthy people across ages. A sample-barcoded 5' primer and a J-beta primer mix were used in a second PCR of roughly 7 to 12 cycles. Each CDR3 protein is one row after TCRdb ran MiXCR on the 5' RACE reads. The table shows around 650,000 distinct CDR3 sequences, with less than 40% occurring only once. Specimen: blood. The receptor source for this set is a woman aged 80 or over in good health.

This clonotype was seen repeatedly, ten times or more. The chain uses TRBV20-1 and TRBJ2-5; TRBD2 agrees at 10 bases. Germline assignment: CDR1 DFQATT and CDR2 SNEGSKA (reference sequence). Germline trimming cut 2 bases from V and 2 bases from J; bases unmatched to any gene: 8. The CDR3 runs to 16 residues. This CDR3 reads CSARPQRGGRQETQYF. CDR3 in DNA: TGCAGTGCTAGACCCCAGCGGGGGGGAAGGCAAGAGACCCAGTACTTC.

This clonotype was recorded at least ten times. The gene calls are TRBV12-3 or TRBV12-4 and TRBJ2-2; 8 nucleotides agree with TRBD1. Trimming at V came to 5 bases and at J to 7 bases, leaving 12 bases not matched to a gene. This CDR3 spans 16 amino acids. CDR3 amino acids: CASSRYTGGTGGELFF. Written as DNA, the CDR3 is TGTGCCAGCAGTCGTTACACAGGGGGGACAGGCGGGGAGCTGTTTTTT.

This clonotype came up many times. J is TRBJ2-5 and V is TRBV9; 10 nucleotides align to TRBD2. Germline CDR1 is SGDLS and CDR2 is YYNGEE. Trimming removed 2 bases from V and 4 bases from J; junction bases left unmatched: 17. CDR3 length: 19 amino acids. CDR3 nucleotides: TGTGCCAGCAGCGTCTCGTATGGGACTAGCGCGGGGGGGTTAGAGACCCAGTACTTC. This gives the protein CASSVSYGTSAGGLETQYF.

This clonotype was found many times. The chain employs TRBV20-1 and TRBJ2-7, with 7 positions matching TRBD1. V lost 6 bases to trimming and J lost 5 bases; unmatched junction nucleotides: 10. The CDR3 consists of 13 residues. Germline loops: CDR1 DFQATT, CDR2 SNEGSKA (reference sequence). In nucleotides, the CDR3 is TGCAGTGCCACCCCAACAGGGGATCACGAGCAGTACTTC. Encoded protein: CSATPTGDHEQYF.

In this sample, this clonotype turned up a few times. The chain is built from TRBV30 and TRBJ2-3; D ambiguous. The germline gives CDR1 GTSNPN, CDR2 SVGIG (reference sequence). Between the trimmed V and J ends, which lost 0 bases and 3 bases, there was a span of 4 bases. This CDR3 is built from 12 residues. CDR3 nucleotide sequence: TGTGCCTGGAGTGTAGAAACAGATACGCAGTATTTT. The encoded protein is CAWSVETDTQYF.

V is TRBV5-1 and J is TRBJ2-1; D not resolved. Trimming left V 0 bases short and J 8 bases short, with 15 bases between. CDR3 size: 15 residues. Per the germline V gene, CDR1 is SGHRS and CDR2 is YFSETQ. In DNA, the CDR3 is TGCGCCAGCAGCTTGGGCTGGACGCAAAAGGATGAGCAGTTCTTC. Its protein is CASSLGWTQKDEQFF.

V gene TRBV12-3 or TRBV12-4 combines with J gene TRBJ2-5; 10 bases line up with TRBD2. This CDR3 has 16 residues. The V gene end was trimmed by 3 bases and the J gene end by 2 bases; junction bases not matched to a gene: 6. In nucleotides, the CDR3 is TGTGCCAGCAGTTTTCTAGCGGGGGCGGGGCAAGAGACCCAGTACTTC. It codes for CASSFLAGAGQETQYF.

The genes are TRBV5-6 and TRBJ1-1; a weak D match, TRBD1 (6 bases). With 2 bases removed from V and 0 bases from J, the gap between germline ends came to 17 bases. The CDR3 contains 17 residues. Germline V gene data show CDR1 as SGHDT and CDR2 as YYEEEE. CDR3 DNA sequence: TGTGCCAGCAGCTTCGGGGGGCGGGGGATAATGAACACTGAAGCTTTCTTT. Amino acid sequence: CASSFGGRGIMNTEAFF.

This clonotype has at least ten counts. The chain has TRBV5-1 and TRBJ2-7; no clear D gene. Germline V gene lookup returns CDR1 SGHRS and CDR2 YFSETQ. Trimming took off 4 bases at V and 0 bases at J, with 14 bases between the two ends. This CDR3 is built from 15 residues. CDR3 nucleotides: TGCGCCAGCAGCCATAGGCGGCCTACCTCCTACGAGCAGTACTTC. Protein product: CASSHRRPTSYEQYF.

This clonotype has at least ten counts. The chain couples TRBV5-1 to TRBJ2-5, with D perhaps TRBD1 (5 bases). CDR3 length: 13 residues. The germline CDR1 and CDR2 sequences are SGHRS and YFSETQ. V was trimmed by 4 bases and J by 1 base, leaving 8 bases between them. The CDR3 nucleotides are TGCGCCAGCAGCGAGACAGCCCAAGAGACCCAGTACTTC. This sequence encodes CASSETAQETQYF.

This clonotype occurred a few times. It may be a read error: a sequence one base away is much more abundant. The V call is TRBV9, the J call TRBJ2-1; 7 bases are a match to TRBD1. Germline V gene sequence: CDR1 SGDLS, CDR2 YYNGEE. The junction had 6 bases not matched to a gene; V was cut back by 4 bases and J by 2 bases. This CDR3 contains 15 residues. CDR3 bases: TGTGCCAGCAGCCCCCGCGGACAGGCCTACAATGAGCAGTTCTTC. It is translated as CASSPRGQAYNEQFF.

This clonotype was detected ten times or more. The rearrangement uses TRBV6-2 or TRBV6-3 and TRBJ2-6; D gene uncertain. The V gene's germline CDR1 is MNHEY and CDR2 SVGEGT. Trimming removed 2 bases at V and 0 bases at J, with 8 bases between. The CDR3 runs to 16 residues. CDR3 bases: TGTGCCAGCAGTTACCTGGGTAGCTCTGGGGCCAACGTCCTGACTTTC. Its translation: CASSYLGSSGANVLTF.

This clonotype was recorded only once. The chain links TRBV7-2 to TRBJ2-3; perhaps D is TRBD1 or TRBD2 (5 bases each). V lost 2 bases and J 2 bases, leaving 14 bases between the germline ends. The CDR3 sequence is 16 residues long. The V gene's germline CDR1 is SGHTA and CDR2 FQGNSA. This chain's CDR3 is CASSLRGFTPTDTQYF. As DNA, the CDR3 is TGTGCCAGCAGCTTACGGGGCTTCACCCCCACAGATACGCAGTATTTT.

The V gene is TRBV7-2, the J gene TRBJ2-2; no reliable D call. The CDR3 extends over 14 amino acids. Germline lookup yields CDR1 SGHTA and CDR2 FQGNSA. Trimming cost V 5 bases and J 4 bases, with 11 bases left between them. The CDR3 DNA reads TGTGCCAGCAGCGTTCAGGCTCGCACCGGGGAGCTGTTTTTT. Translation: CASSVQARTGELFF.

In this sample, this clonotype turned up many times. At one of its ends the junction is not consistent with the germline gene, which may arise from a read error. The chain links TRBV5-1 to TRBJ2-3, with TRBD1 as a possible D gene (6 bases). Per germline, CDR1 SGHRS and CDR2 YFSETQ. The CDR3 is 14 residues long. The CDR3, as DNA: TGTGCCAGCAGCTTAGGGGGAATCACAGATACGCAGTATTTT. It is translated as CASSLGGITDTQYF.

This clonotype came up many times. This rearrangement joins TRBV6-1 to TRBJ2-1; 9 bases align to TRBD2. The CDR3 is made up of 16 amino acids. Germline V CDR1 and CDR2: MNHNS, SASEGT. The V segment lost 3 bases and the J segment 13 bases; nucleotides outside the gene matches: 16. The CDR3 DNA reads TGTGCCAGCAGTGAGCTGACTAGCGGCACGCGGGCAGGACAGTTCTTC. Its translation: CASSELTSGTRAGQFF.

Comments on this clonotype: A read error is possible here, since a much larger clone lies one base away. V and J are TRBV20-1 and TRBJ2-1, with D possibly TRBD1 on 6 matching bases. The CDR3 spans 11 residues. Germline V CDR1 and CDR2: DFQATT, SNEGSKA (reference sequence). CDR3 in DNA: TGCAGTGCTTTGACAGGCAATGAGCAGTGCTTC. Protein product: CSALTGNEQCF.

Many counts were recorded for this clonotype. The chain combines TRBV7-3 with TRBJ2-1; no clear D. The CDR3 sequence is 15 residues long. Germline CDR1 is SGHTA and CDR2 is FQGTGA. Trimming pared 1 base from V and 0 bases from J, leaving 7 bases between. The CDR3 sequence is CASSLNTDSYNEQFF. DNA of the CDR3: TGTGCCAGCAGCTTAAATACCGACTCCTACAATGAGCAGTTCTTC.

CDR3 coding DNA: TGTGCCAGCAGGTTACTCGCAGGAGCTTTCTTT. This encodes CASRLLAGAFF. The chain joins TRBV11-2 to TRBJ1-1; D gene uncertain. The V end lost 6 bases, the J end lost 10 bases, and 12 bases lay between the germline ends. The CDR3 extends over 11 amino acids. Germline V gene lookup returns CDR1 SGHAT and CDR2 FQNNGV.

The rearrangement links TRBV27 to TRBJ2-2; D possibly corresponds to TRBD1 (6 bases). Germline V CDR1 and CDR2: MNHEY, SMNVEV (reference sequence). Trimming cost V 7 bases and J 6 bases, with 15 bases left between them. The CDR3 is made up of 14 amino acids. CDR3 nucleotide sequence: TGTGCCAGCAACAGGGACGTGGGGGCCGGGGAGCTGTTTTTT. This translates into CASNRDVGAGELFF.